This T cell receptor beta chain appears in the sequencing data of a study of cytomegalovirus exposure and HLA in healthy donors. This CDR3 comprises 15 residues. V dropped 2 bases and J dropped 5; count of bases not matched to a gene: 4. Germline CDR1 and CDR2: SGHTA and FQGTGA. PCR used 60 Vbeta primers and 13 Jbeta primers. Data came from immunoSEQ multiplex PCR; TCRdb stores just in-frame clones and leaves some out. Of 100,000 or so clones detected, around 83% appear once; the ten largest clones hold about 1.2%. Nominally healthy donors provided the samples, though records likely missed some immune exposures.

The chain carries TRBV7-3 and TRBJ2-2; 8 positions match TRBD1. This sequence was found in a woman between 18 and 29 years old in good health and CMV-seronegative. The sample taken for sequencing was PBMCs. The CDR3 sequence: CASSLRTGITGELFF. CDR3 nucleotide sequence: TGTGCCAGCAGCTTACGGACAGGGATTACCGGGGAGCTGTTTTTT.